What follows describes a single T cell receptor beta chain. V lost 3 bases, J lost 5 bases, and 5 bases stayed unmatched. The CDR3 is made up of 15 amino acids. Germline V gene sequence: CDR1 SGHNT, CDR2 YENEEA. Some clones are missing from TCRdb's copy, which holds only in-frame ones; the method was immunoSEQ multiplex PCR. The table has roughly 100,000 clones, around four fifths seen once. This specimen comes from a study of blood T cell repertoires in COVID-19. V and J are TRBV11-3 and TRBJ2-1; 9 bases map to TRBD2. This TCR derives from a woman aged 80 or over with acute or convalescent COVID-19. The sequenced sample was peripheral blood. CDR3 in DNA: TGTGCCAGCAGCTTTAGCGGGAGTAGGGACAATGAGCAGTTCTTC. It encodes CASSFSGSRDNEQFF.